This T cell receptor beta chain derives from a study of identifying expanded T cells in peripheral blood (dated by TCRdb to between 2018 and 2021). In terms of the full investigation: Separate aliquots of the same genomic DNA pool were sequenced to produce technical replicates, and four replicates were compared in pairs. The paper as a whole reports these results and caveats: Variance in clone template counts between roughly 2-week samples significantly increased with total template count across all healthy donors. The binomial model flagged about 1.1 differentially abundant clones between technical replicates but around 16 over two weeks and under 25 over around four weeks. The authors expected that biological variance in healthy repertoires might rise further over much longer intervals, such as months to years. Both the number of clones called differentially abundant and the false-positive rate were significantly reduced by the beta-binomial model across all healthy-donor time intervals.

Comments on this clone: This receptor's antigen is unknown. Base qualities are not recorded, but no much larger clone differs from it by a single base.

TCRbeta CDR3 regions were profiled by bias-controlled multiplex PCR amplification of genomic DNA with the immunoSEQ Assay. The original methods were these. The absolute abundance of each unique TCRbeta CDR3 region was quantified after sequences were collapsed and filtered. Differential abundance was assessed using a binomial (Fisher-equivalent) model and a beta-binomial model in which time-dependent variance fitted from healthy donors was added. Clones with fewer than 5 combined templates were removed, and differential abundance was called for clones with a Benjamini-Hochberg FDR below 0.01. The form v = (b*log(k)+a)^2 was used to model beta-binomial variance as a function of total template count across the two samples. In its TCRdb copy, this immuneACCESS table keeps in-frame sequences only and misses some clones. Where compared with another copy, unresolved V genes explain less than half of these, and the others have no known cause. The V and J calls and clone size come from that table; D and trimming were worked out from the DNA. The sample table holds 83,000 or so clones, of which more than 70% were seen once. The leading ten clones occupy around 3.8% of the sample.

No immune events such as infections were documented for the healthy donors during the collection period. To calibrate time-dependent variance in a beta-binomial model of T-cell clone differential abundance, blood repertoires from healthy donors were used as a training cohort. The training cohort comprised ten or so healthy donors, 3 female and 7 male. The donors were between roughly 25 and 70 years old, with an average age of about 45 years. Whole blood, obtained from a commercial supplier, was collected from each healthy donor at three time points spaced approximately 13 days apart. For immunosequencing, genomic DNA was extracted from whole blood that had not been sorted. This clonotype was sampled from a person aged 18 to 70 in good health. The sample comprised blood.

The CDR3 reads as follows: CASSKQGTTDTQYF. The base sequence is TGCGCCAGCAGCAAACAGGGTACCACAGATACGCAGTATTTT. The sequence joins TRBV5-1 to TRBJ2-3, with TRBD1 perhaps the D gene, on 6 matching bases. The germline V gene specifies SGHRS as CDR1 and YFSETQ as CDR2. The CDR3 starts with the cysteine, ends with the phenylalanine, and has 14 residues. The CDR3 DNA has 42 bases and is translated from base 1. V gives up 4 bases and J gives up 2 bases, and the segment between their germline ends measures 11 bases.